This T cell receptor beta chain came from a study of blood T cell repertoires in COVID-19. Study background: Samples of COVID-19 (acute and convalescent) were obtained from the United States, Italy and Spain. T cells, B-cell-depleted T cells, or PBMCs provided the cDNA or gDNA that served as material.

As originally analysed: The authors estimated nucleated cell counts from reference gene primer amplification. The table came from immunoSEQ multiplex PCR; TCRdb's copy has only in-frame clones and leaves some out. That table gives V, J and clone size, and the DNA gave D and trimming. This table has about 37,000 clones, about 88% appearing once. Germline V lookup: CDR1 SGHTA, CDR2 FQGNSA. This CDR3 has 18 amino acids. J was trimmed by 0 bases and V by 3 bases; bases with no gene match: 6. This rearrangement joins TRBV7-2 to TRBJ2-6, with TRBD1 matching over 9 bases. The TCR sequence derives from a man between 65 and 79 years old with acute or convalescent COVID-19. Sequencing was performed on peripheral blood. CDR3 loop: CASSLGQGHSSGANVLTF. The DNA for the CDR3 is TGTGCCAGCAGCTTGGGACAGGGACACAGCTCTGGGGCCAACGTCCTGACTTTC.